The entry below gives a single T cell receptor beta chain sequence along with its context. Its cognate antigen is unknown. The data belong to a study of cytomegalovirus exposure and HLA in healthy donors. Whole-study findings and limits: CMV antigen specificity of a few CMV-associated chains was confirmed in vitro. An analysis that was carried out later associated 17,000 or so TCR beta sequences with HLA alleles at 0.05 false discovery rate. Later on, an analysis found that several of the most significant clusters appeared to be linked to common viral pathogens, which included parvovirus B19.

The PCR was carried out with 60 Vbeta primers and 13 Jbeta primers. Only in-frame clones appear in the TCRdb table, and some are missing; sequencing was by immunoSEQ multiplex PCR. Here the sample spans roughly 120,000 clones, about 72% being singletons. The sequence was collected from a man aged 50 to 59 in good health and CMV-seropositive. The specimen was PBMCs.

The CDR3 sequence is CASSLNLPGSRETQYF. The CDR3 nucleotides are TGTGCCAGCAGCTTAAATCTCCCGGGGTCCCGGGAGACCCAGTACTTC. This chain links TRBV7-2 with TRBJ2-5; TRBD2 might be the D (5 bases). V gave up 2 bases and J gave up 5 bases, with 18 bases separating them. The germline CDR1 and CDR2 sequences are SGHTA and FQGNSA. The length of the CDR3 is 16 residues.